This entry lists 18 T cell receptor beta chains sequenced from one sample in a study of blood T cell repertoires in COVID-19. Assay: immunoSEQ multiplex PCR; the TCRdb copy retains only in-frame clones and omits some. The sample has fewer than 350,000 clones, roughly 91% seen once. Material: PBMCs or T cells enriched from blood (not recorded which). These receptor sequences come from a woman aged 40 to 49 with acute COVID-19.

The chain uses TRBV10-3 and TRBJ2-1; 9 bases map to TRBD2. Germline trimming cut 7 bases from V and 0 bases from J; bases unmatched to any gene: 1. The CDR3 totals 14 residues. Germline-derived CDR1 and CDR2 are ENHRY and SYGVKD. CDR3 protein: CAIISGSSYNEQFF. As DNA, the CDR3 is TGTGCCATCATTAGCGGGAGCTCCTACAATGAGCAGTTCTTC.

The chain uses TRBV11-2 and TRBJ2-5, with TRBD1 identical over 8 bases. Germline-derived CDR1 and CDR2 are SGHAT and FQNNGV. The V gene end was trimmed by 5 bases and the J gene end by 6 bases; junction bases not matched to a gene: 8. This CDR3 spans 14 amino acids. The CDR3 DNA is TGTGCCAGCAGCCCCGGACAGGGCATGAAGACCCAGTACTTC. Amino acids: CASSPGQGMKTQYF.

The chain combines TRBV7-6 with TRBJ2-7; 9 positions agree with TRBD1. Germline CDR1 reads SGHVS; CDR2 reads FNYEAQ. CDR3 size: 19 residues. With 1 base clipped from V and 1 base from J, the junction kept 14 bases outside the gene matches. CDR3 nucleotides: TGTGCCAGCAGCTTAGGCCCCACCGGGACAGGGATCCTATCCTACGAGCAGTACTTC. It specifies CASSLGPTGTGILSYEQYF.

The rearrangement links TRBV12-5 to TRBJ2-7; the D gene is possibly TRBD1 (5 bases). Per germline, CDR1 LGHNT and CDR2 FRNRAP. Trimming removed 1 base from V and 2 bases from J, with 9 bases in between. The CDR3 contains 14 residues. The CDR3 spells CASGLEAGPYEQYF. CDR3 nucleotide sequence: TGTGCTAGTGGTTTGGAAGCAGGGCCCTACGAGCAGTACTTC.

The CDR3 region has the DNA TGTGCCAGCAGTTACTTGGCTTCCCCCGATACGCAGTATTTT. Translated: CASSYLASPDTQYF. This sequence joins TRBV6-2 or TRBV6-3 and TRBJ2-3; D gene unclear. V was clipped by 1 base and J by 6 bases, with 11 bases between them. Germline V lookup: CDR1 MNHEY, CDR2 SVGEGT. CDR3 size: 14 residues.

The chain joins TRBV4-1 to TRBJ2-2, with a weak D call TRBD1 (6 bases). Trimming pared 5 bases from V and 5 bases from J, leaving 15 bases between. This CDR3 has 15 amino acids. Germline lookup yields CDR1 MGHRA and CDR2 YSYEKL. The CDR3 sequence is CASSAKTGLTGELFF. The CDR3 nucleotides read TGCGCCAGCAGCGCAAAAACAGGGTTGACCGGGGAGCTGTTTTTT.

This clone is a singleton in its sample. The chain carries TRBV6-2 or TRBV6-3 and TRBJ1-5, with TRBD1 matching 9 bases. The CDR3 extends over 15 amino acids. Germline V gene data show CDR1 as MNHEY and CDR2 as SVGEGT. Trimming took 5 bases from V and 3 from J; bases not matched to a gene: 5. CDR3 DNA: TGTGCCAGCAGTACCGGACAGGGGCCCAATCAGCCCCAGCATTTT. It codes for CASSTGQGPNQPQHF.

V and J are TRBV10-3 and TRBJ1-1; a possible D gene is TRBD1 (5 bases). The germline V gene encodes CDR1 ENHRY and CDR2 SYGVKD. Trimming removed 10 bases from V and 5 bases from J, with 14 bases in between. The CDR3 contains 12 residues. DNA for the CDR3: TGTGCCACCCAGGGTGGGATGACTGAAGCTTTCTTT. Protein: CATQGGMTEAFF.

The V and J genes are TRBV5-1 and TRBJ2-7; 10 positions agree with TRBD1. Germline CDR1 reads SGHRS; CDR2 reads YFSETQ. The trim removed 0 bases at V and 4 bases at J, leaving 4 bases unmatched. This CDR3 is built from 15 residues. The DNA for the CDR3 is TGCGCCAGCAGCTTGGGGACAGGGGGAAGTTACGAGCAGTACTTC. Encoded protein: CASSLGTGGSYEQYF.

This clone showed up just once. This chain links TRBV6-2 or TRBV6-3 with TRBJ1-5, with D tentatively TRBD1 (5 bases). Per germline, CDR1 MNHEY and CDR2 SVGEGT. This CDR3 spans 15 amino acids. Trimming shortened V by 2 bases and J by 11 bases, and 19 bases separated the two germline ends. CDR3 bases: TGTGCCAGCAGTTACGCCGGTGGGGGGGTAGAAGCCCAGCATTTT. Protein product: CASSYAGGGVEAQHF.

Only one count was recorded for this clone. The rearrangement links TRBV28 to TRBJ2-7; the D gene is possibly TRBD2 (7 bases). This CDR3 has 13 residues. With 8 bases removed from V and 2 bases from J, the gap between germline ends came to 13 bases. Germline V gene data show CDR1 as MDHEN and CDR2 as SYDVKM. The CDR3 region is CASRGGGAYEQYF. CDR3 nucleotides: TGTGCCAGCCGGGGCGGGGGCGCCTACGAGCAGTACTTC.

The rearrangement links TRBV7-2 to TRBJ2-2; D may be TRBD1 (5 bases). This CDR3 contains 15 residues. V gave up 2 bases and J gave up 1 base, with 8 bases separating them. From germline, CDR1 is SGHTA and CDR2 FQGNSA. CDR3 sequence (DNA): TGTGCCAGCAGCTTATCCGGACAGAACACCGGGGAGCTGTTTTTT. Its protein is CASSLSGQNTGELFF.

The chain carries TRBV12-5 and TRBJ2-3, with D possibly being TRBD2 (5 bases). The germline V gene has CDR1 LGHNT and CDR2 FRNRAP. Trimming stripped 6 bases from V and 2 bases from J, with 12 bases between. The length of the CDR3 is 14 residues. Written as DNA, the CDR3 is TGTGCTAGTGGCATAGAGCGGAACACAGATACGCAGTATTTT. Protein: CASGIERNTDTQYF.

The chain uses TRBV24-1 and TRBJ2-1, with 7 nucleotides matching TRBD2. In germline, CDR1 is KGHDR, CDR2 SFDVKD. The CDR3 has 15 residues. V lost 4 bases to trimming and J lost 0 bases; unmatched junction nucleotides: 2. The CDR3 bases are TGTGCCACCAGTGACCGCGGGGGCTCCTACAATGAGCAGTTCTTC. Amino acids: CATSDRGGSYNEQFF.

The rearrangement joins TRBV6-2 or TRBV6-3 to TRBJ2-1; 7 nucleotides match TRBD2. Germline assignment: CDR1 MNHEY and CDR2 SVGEGT. CDR3 length equals 16 residues. J was trimmed by 6 bases and V by 0 bases; bases with no gene match: 8. The CDR3 loop is CASSYSGLGSFNEQFF. The CDR3 bases are TGTGCCAGCAGTTACTCAGGACTAGGTAGTTTCAATGAGCAGTTCTTC.

This chain uses TRBV30 with TRBJ1-2, with 7 bases identical to TRBD1. Trimming at V came to 1 base and at J to 12 bases, leaving 5 bases not matched to a gene. There are 11 residues in the CDR3. CDR1 is GTSNPN, CDR2 SVGIG, per germline (reference sequence). CDR3 sequence reads: CAWSDRGDHTF. CDR3 coding DNA: TGTGCCTGGAGTGACAGGGGCGACCACACCTTC. Variable domain in full (rest from reference TRBV30 and TRBJ1-2): SQTIHQWPATLVQPVGSPLSLECTVEGTSNPNLYWYRQAAGRGLQLLFYSVGIGQISSEVPQNLSASRPQDRQFILSSKKLLLSDSGFYLCAWSDRGDHTFGSGTRLTVV.

The rearrangement uses TRBV9 and TRBJ2-3, with D possibly TRBD2 on 6 matching bases. Germline V gives CDR1 SGDLS, CDR2 YYNGEE. The CDR3 covers 14 residues. Trimming removed 3 bases from V and 0 bases from J, with 8 bases in between. The CDR3: CASSARGSTDTQYF. In nucleotides, the CDR3 is TGTGCCAGCAGCGCCCGGGGGAGCACAGATACGCAGTATTTT.

This sequence joins TRBV3-1 (or the pseudogene TRBV3-2) and TRBJ1-3; D call uncertain. Per the germline V gene, CDR1 is LGHDT and CDR2 is YNNKEL (reference sequence). There are 13 residues in the CDR3. The ends were cut back, 3 bases at V and 7 bases at J, with 10 bases in the middle. The CDR3: CASSQGTLNTIYF. The CDR3 DNA sequence: TGTGCCAGCAGCCAGGGCACTTTGAACACCATATATTTT.